This TCR beta chain is from a study of response to subunit inactivated influenza vaccine. This clonotype has just a few counts. Trimming shortened V by 5 bases and J by 6 bases, and 22 bases separated the two germline ends. Germline V gene data show CDR1 as LGHDT and CDR2 as YNNKEL (reference sequence). The CDR3 runs to 16 residues. TCRdb ran MiXCR on the RT-PCR reads and lists one entry per CDR3 protein. The data contain about 540,000 distinct CDR3 sequences, around a quarter of them singletons. This sample was also put to use in a study of T cells expressing NK-cell markers. That work adds: The authors generated TCR beta cDNA through 5'RACE template switching with UMIs. The authors derived TCR beta repertoires from sorted CD3+CD56+NKG2C+, CD3+CD56+NKG2C- and CD3+CD56-NKG2C+ T cells. For several experiments, T cell sorting was restricted to the alpha-beta TCR population by means of an anti-gamma-delta TCR antibody. In several donors, dominant CD3+CD56+NKG2C+ clones formed roughly 1.0-7.5% of CD8+ cells.

This chain links TRBV3-1 with TRBJ1-1; the D gene is possibly TRBD1 (5 bases). The sequencing used CD4+ T cells sorted from PBMCs, collected about 13 days after vaccination. The TCR comes from a man aged 50-60 years who received an inactivated influenza vaccine. The CDR3 region has the DNA TGTGCCAGCAGCTCAGGTGGGGGTGGATTCGGGTCTGAAGCTTTCTTT. Protein: CASSSGGGGFGSEAFF.